The 29 T cell receptor beta chains below come from one sample, sequenced in a study of identical twins. Using its own MiXCR run on the 5' RACE reads, TCRdb lists one record per CDR3 protein. Counted here are about 530,000 distinct CDR3 sequences, 13% to 15% occurring once; the ten biggest clones make up more than 0.4%. These records were also assigned to another study, of yellow fever vaccine responses in identical twins.

Material: CD4+ T cells sorted from blood. These receptors were taken from a woman aged 18 to 35 in good health.

There are a few counts of this clonotype. V usage is TRBV2 and J usage is TRBJ2-3, with 8 bases that match TRBD2. Germline values: CDR1 SNHLY, CDR2 FYNNEI. CDR3 length: 15 residues. The ends lost 7 bases at V and 6 bases at J; junction bases unmatched: 12. As DNA, the CDR3 is TGTGCCAGCACAAGCGGGAGCTTGTCCACGGATACGCAGTATTTT. Protein: CASTSGSLSTDTQYF. The complete variable domain, with remaining parts taken from reference TRBV2 and TRBJ2-3, reads EPEVTQTPSHQVTQMGQEVILRCVPISNHLYFYWYRQILGQKVEFLVSFYNNEISEKSEIFDDQFSVERPDGSNFTLKIRSTKLEDSAMYFCASTSGSLSTDTQYFGPGTRLTVL.

This clonotype was counted only a few times. The rearrangement joins TRBV11-2 to TRBJ2-3, with a weak D call TRBD2 (5 bases). Germline values: CDR1 SGHAT, CDR2 FQNNGV. V lost 2 bases, J lost 3 bases, and 12 bases lay in between. CDR3 length equals 15 residues. As DNA, the CDR3 is TGTGCCAGCAGCTTATCGGGGATAACTACAGATACGCAGTATTTT. Translation: CASSLSGITTDTQYF.

The J gene is TRBJ2-6, the V gene TRBV2, with TRBD1 matching 9 bases. The V gene end was trimmed by 8 bases and the J gene end by 1 base; junction bases not matched to a gene: 6. CDR3 length equals 16 residues. CDR1 SNHLY and CDR2 FYNNEI come from the germline V gene. The CDR3 DNA reads as TGTGCCAGCTCCGGGACAGGGATTTCTGGGGCCAACGTCCTGACTTTC. It translates to CASSGTGISGANVLTF. Combining the CDR3 with reference TRBV2 and TRBJ2-6 gives the whole variable domain EPEVTQTPSHQVTQMGQEVILRCVPISNHLYFYWYRQILGQKVEFLVSFYNNEISEKSEIFDDQFSVERPDGSNFTLKIRSTKLEDSAMYFCASSGTGISGANVLTFGAGSRLTVL.

V usage is TRBV24-1 and J usage is TRBJ1-1, with 7 bases fitting TRBD1. With 4 bases clipped from V and 11 bases from J, the junction kept 6 bases outside the gene matches. CDR3 length: 12 amino acids. Looked up from germline, CDR1 is KGHDR and CDR2 is SFDVKD. In nucleotides, the CDR3 is TGTGCCACCAGTGACCAAGGACAGGAGGCTTTCTTT. Translated: CATSDQGQEAFF.

The V gene is TRBV27, the J gene TRBJ2-1; 7 bases agree with TRBD1. Germline V lookup: CDR1 MNHEY, CDR2 SMNVEV (reference sequence). The CDR3 totals 17 residues. V shed 5 bases and J 5 bases; nucleotides not matched to a gene: 15. The CDR3 reads CASSPWTGKTANNEQFF. CDR3 DNA: TGTGCCAGCAGTCCATGGACAGGAAAAACCGCCAACAATGAGCAGTTCTTC.

The chain recombines TRBV9 with TRBJ2-7, with TRBD1 matching 10 bases. CDR1 is SGDLS and CDR2 is YYNGEE in the germline V gene. After removal of 4 bases from V and 7 bases from J, the junction contained 14 bases not matched to a gene. This CDR3 comprises 16 residues. This chain's CDR3 is CASSPRTGGIVGEQYF. The CDR3 DNA reads TGTGCCAGCAGCCCCCGGACAGGGGGAATAGTGGGAGAGCAGTACTTC.

The CDR3 bases are TGCAGTGCTTCGGGGACCCAGTACTTC. Residues: CSASGTQYF. J is TRBJ2-5 and V is TRBV20-1; D remains ambiguous. V lost 5 bases and J lost 7, with 5 bases in between. This CDR3 has 9 amino acids. In germline, CDR1 is DFQATT, CDR2 SNEGSKA (reference sequence).

This clonotype turned up a few times. J is TRBJ2-2 and V is TRBV24-1; TRBD2 might be the D (5 bases). Germline-derived CDR1 and CDR2 are KGHDR and SFDVKD. V lost 3 bases and J lost 6, with 16 bases in between. The CDR3 contains 16 residues. The CDR3 is CATSDPSGSAPGELFF. CDR3 bases: TGTGCCACCAGTGATCCGAGTGGGAGTGCTCCCGGGGAGCTGTTTTTT.

This clonotype showed up just a few times. This chain connects TRBV24-1 to TRBJ1-4; D unresolved. The V end was cut by 4 bases, the J end by 5 bases, with 10 bases between. Germline loops: CDR1 KGHDR, CDR2 SFDVKD. This CDR3 has 14 residues. CDR3 region: CATSDAGLNEKLFF. The CDR3 DNA sequence: TGTGCCACCAGTGACGCAGGCCTCAATGAAAAACTGTTTTTT.

The V gene is TRBV24-1, the J gene TRBJ2-2, with 9 nucleotides matching TRBD2. The CDR3 contains 15 residues. The ends lost 6 bases at V and 4 bases at J; junction bases unmatched: 5. CDR1 is KGHDR and CDR2 is SFDVKD in the germline V gene. The CDR3 sequence: CATSPSGRSTGELFF. Written as DNA, the CDR3 is TGTGCCACCAGTCCCAGCGGGAGGTCCACCGGGGAGCTGTTTTTT.

This clonotype occurred a few times. The rearrangement uses TRBV3-1 and TRBJ2-1, with D possibly TRBD1 on 6 matching bases. Trimming pared 4 bases from V and 7 bases from J, leaving 14 bases between. Per germline, CDR1 LGHDT and CDR2 YNNKEL (reference sequence). The length of the CDR3 is 14 residues. The CDR3 region is CASSRLTQGNEQFF. The CDR3 bases are TGTGCCAGCAGCCGCCTCACGCAGGGGAATGAGCAGTTCTTC.

This clonotype showed up many times. The chain employs TRBV28 and TRBJ2-2; D perhaps matches TRBD1 (6 bases). Germline CDR1 MDHEN, CDR2 SYDVKM. There are 13 residues in the CDR3. Trimming shortened V by 6 bases and J by 3 bases, and 8 bases separated the two germline ends. CDR3 bases: TGTGCCAGCAGGACAGGTTACACCGGGGAGCTGTTTTTT. The encoded protein is CASRTGYTGELFF.

This clonotype was counted only a few times. The V gene is TRBV20-1, the J gene TRBJ1-5; TRBD1 might be the D (6 bases). Germline CDR1 reads DFQATT; CDR2 reads SNEGSKA (reference sequence). This CDR3 has 17 residues. Deletions cut 1 base from V and 6 bases from J, with 22 bases between. The CDR3 loop is CSARGSEITGKTQPQHF. In DNA form, the CDR3 reads TGCAGTGCTAGAGGATCCGAGATTACAGGGAAGACTCAGCCCCAGCATTTT.

V and J are TRBV7-3 and TRBJ2-5; 13 nucleotides match TRBD2. V lost 2 bases, J lost 9 bases, and 6 bases stayed unmatched. Germline-derived CDR1 and CDR2 are SGHTA and FQGTGA. The CDR3 has 15 amino acids. The CDR3 DNA reads TGTGCCAGCAGCTTAGAACTAGCGGGAGGGGGGGCCCAGTACTTC. This translates into CASSLELAGGGAQYF. Variable domain in full (rest from reference TRBV7-3 and TRBJ2-5): GAGVSQTPSNKVTEKGKYVELRCDPISGHTALYWYRQSLGQGPEFLIYFQGTGAADDSGLPNDRFFAVRPEGSVSTLKIQRTERGDSAVYLCASSLELAGGGAQYFGPGTRLLVL.

This chain connects TRBV6-5 to TRBJ2-1, with 11 bases identical to TRBD2. The CDR3 is 17 amino acids. Germline CDR1 MNHEY, CDR2 SVGAGI. The ends lost 2 bases at V and 7 bases at J; junction bases unmatched: 10. The CDR3 sequence: CASSYEVAGGRGNEQFF. The CDR3 DNA reads TGTGCCAGCAGTTACGAGGTAGCGGGAGGGCGAGGGAATGAGCAGTTCTTC.

The J gene is TRBJ2-7, the V gene TRBV28; 8 bases are shared with TRBD1. The germline V gene encodes CDR1 MDHEN and CDR2 SYDVKM. The CDR3 totals 14 residues. V lost 4 bases, J lost 2 bases, and 4 bases stayed unmatched. In nucleotides, the CDR3 is TGTGCCAGCAGTTCTACAGGGGGAACCTACGAGCAGTACGTC. Its translation: CASSSTGGTYEQYV.

The chain employs TRBV7-2 and TRBJ2-7, with D perhaps TRBD2 (6 bases). Germline V gene data show CDR1 as SGHTA and CDR2 as FQGNSA. This CDR3 is built from 14 residues. Trimming left V 3 bases short and J 4 bases short, with 13 bases between. The CDR3, as DNA: TGTGCCAGCAGCTTCGAGGTGACTAGTTACGAGCAGTACTTC. This codes for CASSFEVTSYEQYF.

The chain combines TRBV5-1 with TRBJ2-3; D may be TRBD1 or TRBD2 (6 bases each). The CDR3 has 13 amino acids. Trimming stripped 7 bases from V and 5 bases from J, with 14 bases between. Germline V gene sequence: CDR1 SGHRS, CDR2 YFSETQ. CDR3 amino acids: CASSGARGDTQYF. CDR3 in DNA: TGCGCCAGCTCGGGGGCCAGGGGAGATACGCAGTATTTT.

This clonotype was detected once. The chain links TRBV5-1 to TRBJ2-5; no clear D gene. From germline, CDR1 is SGHRS and CDR2 YFSETQ. CDR3 length equals 13 residues. The V end was cut by 4 bases, the J end by 1 base, with 8 bases between. This CDR3 reads CASSSLPQETQYF. DNA of the CDR3: TGCGCCAGCAGCAGCCTCCCCCAAGAGACCCAGTACTTC. The full variable domain, rest sourced from reference TRBV5-1 and TRBJ2-5, is KAGVTQTPRYLIKTRGQQVTLSCSPISGHRSVSWYQQTPGQGLQFLFEYFSETQRNKGNFPGRFSGRQFSNSRSEMNVSTLELGDSALYLCASSSLPQETQYFGPGTRLLVL.

Ten or more counts support this clonotype. The chain uses TRBV12-3 or TRBV12-4 and TRBJ1-2; 9 positions agree with TRBD1. This CDR3 is 14 amino acids long. V gave up 5 bases and J gave up 0 bases; unmatched junction bases: 1. CDR3 in amino acids: CASSRDRANYGYTF. As DNA, the CDR3 is TGTGCCAGCAGTCGGGACAGGGCTAACTATGGCTACACCTTC.

This clonotype was seen only a few times. This chain uses TRBV6-1 with TRBJ2-7; 11 nucleotides match TRBD2. Germline V gene lookup returns CDR1 MNHNS and CDR2 SASEGT. J lost 1 base, V lost 5 bases, and 4 bases had no gene match. This CDR3 has 15 amino acids. CDR3 bases: TGTGCCAGCAGTACACTAGCGGGGGAGTCCTACGAGCAGTACGTC. It yields the protein CASSTLAGESYEQYV.

This clonotype was counted a few times. The chain combines TRBV27 with TRBJ2-2; 9 positions agree with TRBD1. CDR1 MNHEY and CDR2 SMNVEV come from the germline V gene (reference sequence). This CDR3 contains 19 residues. V lost 1 base and J lost 5; bases outside the gene matches: 14. This CDR3 is CASSLWGRAGQGETGELFF. The CDR3 region has the DNA TGTGCCAGCAGTTTATGGGGACGAGCGGGACAGGGAGAGACCGGGGAGCTGTTTTTT.

This clonotype was seen more than once but under ten times. The chain couples TRBV29-1 to TRBJ2-3; possibly TRBD1 or TRBD2 for D (5 bases each). There are 13 residues in the CDR3. The V end lost 4 bases, the J end lost 4 bases, and 12 bases lay between the germline ends. Germline V CDR1 and CDR2: SQVTM, ANQGSEA. CDR3 amino acids: CSVGGTPPDTQYF. The CDR3 DNA reads as TGCAGCGTTGGGGGGACGCCCCCAGATACGCAGTATTTT.

This clonotype was counted a few times. This chain uses TRBV18 with TRBJ1-2; tentative D call: TRBD1 (5 bases). Trimming pared 3 bases from V and 0 bases from J, leaving 11 bases between. CDR1 is KGHSH and CDR2 is LQKENI in the germline V gene. The CDR3 extends over 15 amino acids. CDR3 in DNA: TGTGCCAGCTCACCCCTCGACAGACCTAACTATGGCTACACCTTC. This gives the protein CASSPLDRPNYGYTF.

V is TRBV10-2 and J is TRBJ2-3, with 15 bases that match TRBD2. The CDR3 loop spans 17 amino acids. V was clipped by 4 bases and J by 5 bases; unmatched bases: 7. CDR1 is WSHSY, CDR2 SAAADI, per germline. Here the CDR3 DNA reads TGCGCCAGCAGTGGACGGACTAGCGGGAGGGCGGGAGATACGCAGTATTTT. It encodes CASSGRTSGRAGDTQYF.

V gene TRBV9 combines with J gene TRBJ1-6; D is unresolved. The germline V and J ends were trimmed by 0 bases and 0 bases, with 10 bases remaining between them. Germline values: CDR1 SGDLS, CDR2 YYNGEE. CDR3 size: 17 residues. Here the CDR3 DNA reads TGTGCCAGCAGCGTAGGCAGTAGGAGCTCCTATAATTCACCCCTCCACTTT. Protein: CASSVGSRSSYNSPLHF. Using reference TRBV9 and TRBJ1-6 for the parts outside the CDR3, the full variable domain is DSGVTQTPKHLITATGQRVTLRCSPRSGDLSVYWYQQSLDQGLQFLIQYYNGEERAKGNILERFSAQQFPDLHSELNLSSLELGDSALYFCASSVGSRSSYNSPLHFGNGTRLTVT.

This clonotype was detected many times. V gene TRBV6-1 combines with J gene TRBJ2-7; D is perhaps TRBD1 or TRBD2 (5 bases each). The CDR3 runs 15 residues. Germline V gene lookup returns CDR1 MNHNS and CDR2 SASEGT. Trimming took off 5 bases at V and 6 bases at J, with 20 bases between the two ends. CDR3 coding DNA: TGTGCCAGCAGTCGAGGGCAGGGCGGTCTGGGCGAGCAGTACTTC. Its translation: CASSRGQGGLGEQYF.

This clonotype was counted a few times. The V gene is TRBV29-1, the J gene TRBJ2-5; 13 positions match TRBD2. This CDR3 is 14 amino acids long. The germline gives CDR1 SQVTM, CDR2 ANQGSEA. V lost 7 bases, J lost 2 bases, and 4 bases stayed unmatched. The chain's CDR3 is CSGRLAGGQETQYF. CDR3 sequence (DNA): TGCAGCGGCCGACTAGCGGGGGGACAAGAGACCCAGTACTTC.

The chain employs TRBV4-2 and TRBJ2-1; D possibly corresponds to TRBD2 (5 bases). V was pared by 0 bases and J by 8 bases, with 17 bases between. The CDR3 is made up of 16 amino acids. CDR1 and CDR2 from the germline V gene are LGHNA and YNFKEQ. The CDR3 here is CASSQDWTGSSDEQFF. The DNA for the CDR3 is TGTGCCAGCAGCCAAGATTGGACGGGGAGTAGCGATGAGCAGTTCTTC.